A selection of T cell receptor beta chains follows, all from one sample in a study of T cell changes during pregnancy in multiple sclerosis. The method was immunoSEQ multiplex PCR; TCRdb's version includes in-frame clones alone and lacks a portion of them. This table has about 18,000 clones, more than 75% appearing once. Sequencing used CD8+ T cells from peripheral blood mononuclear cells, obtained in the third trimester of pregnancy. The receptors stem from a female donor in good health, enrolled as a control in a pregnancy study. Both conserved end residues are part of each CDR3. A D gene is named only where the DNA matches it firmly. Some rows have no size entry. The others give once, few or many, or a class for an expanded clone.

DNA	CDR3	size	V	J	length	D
TGCGCCAGCAGCCAAGATAATGCAGGCTCCTACGAGCAGTACTTC	CASSQDNAGSYEQYF	NA	TRBV4-3	TRBJ2-7	15	NA
TGTGCCAGCAGTCGGGGACTAGCGAGTACCTACGAGCAGTACTTC	CASSRGLASTYEQYF	NA	TRBV7-6	TRBJ2-7	15	TRBD2
TGCGCCAGCAGCCAAGATAGCCCCTACAATGAGCAGTTCTTC	CASSQDSPYNEQFF	NA	TRBV4-3	TRBJ2-1	14	NA
TGTGCTAACCTCGGGGGAGTTCCGGGGACTGAAGCTTTCTTT	CANLGGVPGTEAFF	NA	TRBV7-9	TRBJ1-1	14	NA
TGTGCCAGCAGCTTAGGGACTTTCTCTGGAAACACCATATATTTT	CASSLGTFSGNTIYF	NA	TRBV5-6	TRBJ1-3	15	NA
TGTGCCAGCAGTGAAGGAGTAGAAGGGACGGGAGCTCTGAACTATGGCTACACCTTC	CASSEGVEGTGALNYGYTF	NA	TRBV6-1	TRBJ1-2	19	NA
TGCGCCAGCAGCCAAGAGGTTATGAGGGAAGAGACCCAGTACTTC	CASSQEVMREETQYF	NA	TRBV4-3	TRBJ2-5	15	NA
TGCGCCAGCAGCGAATACAGGGGAAACACTGAAGCTTTCTTT	CASSEYRGNTEAFF	NA	TRBV5-1	TRBJ1-1	14	TRBD1
TGCGCCAGCCTGACTAGCGGGAGTTCTGGGAGGAACGAGCAGTACTTC	CASLTSGSSGRNEQYF	NA	TRBV5-1	TRBJ2-7	16	TRBD2
TGCGCCAGCAGCTCCCGTCGGGCGGGAGGTCTATACAATGAGCAGTTCTTC	CASSSRRAGGLYNEQFF	NA	TRBV4-3	TRBJ2-1	17	TRBD2
TGTGCCAGTAGTATAGCTCGGGGGAACACTGAAGCTTTCTTT	CASSIARGNTEAFF	NA	TRBV19	TRBJ1-1	14	NA
TGTGCTAGTGGTTTGGGTCAGGGGCTAGACCAAGAGACCCAGTACTTC	CASGLGQGLDQETQYF	NA	TRBV12-5	TRBJ2-5	16	NA
TGTGCCAGTAGACCAGGGGGCCGGGCTGAAGCTTTCTTT	CASRPGGRAEAFF	once	TRBV19	TRBJ1-1	13	TRBD1
TGTGCCAGCTTAGAGGACTACAATGAGCAGTTCTTC	CASLEDYNEQFF	few	TRBV7-8	TRBJ2-1	12	NA
TGTGCCAGCAGGAGACAGGAGATAACACATCAGCCCCAGCATTTT	CASRRQEITHQPQHF	once	TRBV27	TRBJ1-5	15	NA
TGTGCCACCTCATTTTTACAGGCACCCCACGAGCAGTACTTC	CATSFLQAPHEQYF	NA	TRBV6-5	TRBJ2-7	14	NA
TGTGCCAGCTCTGACATAGCGGGAGGCGCCTACGAGCAGTACTTC	CASSDIAGGAYEQYF	NA	TRBV27	TRBJ2-7	15	TRBD2
TGTGCAAGTCGCTATAAAATAGCGGGGTACCAAGAGACCCAGTACTTC	CASRYKIAGYQETQYF	NA	TRBV12-2	TRBJ2-5	16	NA
TGTGCCAGCAGTCAACTTCCGGGACAGGACTCTGGGGCCAACGTCCTGACTTTC	CASSQLPGQDSGANVLTF	once	TRBV27	TRBJ2-6	18	TRBD1
TGTGCCAGCGAGATAACTTGGGGGGAACCTCTGAACACCGGGGAGCTGTTTTTT	CASEITWGEPLNTGELFF	NA	TRBV2	TRBJ2-2	18	NA
TGTGCCAGCCGTCAGGGGAACTCCTACAATGAGCAGTTCTTC	CASRQGNSYNEQFF	NA	TRBV27	TRBJ2-1	14	NA
TGTGCCAGCAGCGTAGAATCCGGGACTAGCGGGAGGGCCGAGCAGTACTTC	CASSVESGTSGRAEQYF	NA	TRBV9	TRBJ2-7	17	TRBD2
TGTGCCAGCAGTTTTGAGCGGGTGACAGATACGCAGTATTTT	CASSFERVTDTQYF	NA	TRBV28	TRBJ2-3	14	NA
TGTGCCAGCGCCGCTAGCGGCTCCTACGAGCAGTACTTC	CASAASGSYEQYF	NA	TRBV7-9	TRBJ2-7	13	TRBD2
TGTGCCACCGGGGGGGTTCACTACGAGCAGTACTTC	CATGGVHYEQYF	NA	TRBV10-3	TRBJ2-7	12	TRBD2
TGTGCCAGCGGAACCGGGACAGGGGTCAATGAGCAGTTCTTC	CASGTGTGVNEQFF	NA	TRBV7-9	TRBJ2-1	14	TRBD1
TGTGCCAGCAGTTTCGGCGGGAGCAGCTCCTACGAGCAGTACTTC	CASSFGGSSSYEQYF	NA	TRBV28	TRBJ2-7	15	TRBD2
TGTGCCAGTAGCCCTAACAGGGAAGGCAATTCACCCCTCCACTTT	CASSPNREGNSPLHF	NA	TRBV19	TRBJ1-6	15	NA
TGTGCCATCAGTGAGACAGGGGGCGACACTGAAGCTTTCTTT	CAISETGGDTEAFF	once	TRBV10-3	TRBJ1-1	14	TRBD1